The next 13 T cell receptor beta chains were all read from a single sample in a study of Ad26.COV2.S vaccination and SARS-CoV-2 variants. This table comes from immunoSEQ multiplex PCR, and its TCRdb copy is limited to in-frame clones, with some not included. This sample has 300,000 to 350,000 clones; 85% to 90% occur once, and the top ten carry around 4.5%. As for treatment: some 20 received Ad26.COV2.S at low or high dose, single or two shots; about 5 received placebo; per-sample allocation not given. Specimens were obtained on day 63 following the first vaccine or placebo injection. Sequencing used peripheral blood, obtained in a trial of Ad26.COV2.S vaccine versus placebo. These receptors all stem from a person between 18 and 65 years old who received the Ad26.COV2.S COVID-19 vaccine or a placebo.

This sequence joins TRBV19 and TRBJ2-7; D tentatively fits TRBD1 or TRBD2 (5 bases each). This CDR3 contains 13 residues. Germline V gene sequence: CDR1 LNHDA, CDR2 SQIVND (reference sequence). V was pared by 3 bases and J by 1 base, with 7 bases between. CDR3 residues: CASSMGESYEQYF. CDR3 nucleotide sequence: TGTGCCAGTAGTATGGGGGAATCCTACGAGCAGTACTTC.

The J gene is TRBJ2-1, the V gene TRBV27, with 14 nucleotides matching TRBD2. The junction had 6 bases not matched to a gene; V was cut back by 10 bases and J by 4 bases. CDR3 length: 15 residues. The germline gives CDR1 MNHEY, CDR2 SMNVEV (reference sequence). CDR3 sequence reads: CATGTSGSVYNEQFF. CDR3 bases: TGTGCCACCGGGACTAGCGGGAGTGTTTACAATGAGCAGTTCTTC.

The genes are TRBV11-2 and TRBJ2-3; D is ambiguous. V was shortened by 5 bases and J by 3 bases, with 6 bases between the two germline ends. Germline values: CDR1 SGHAT, CDR2 FQNNGV. The CDR3 contains 12 residues. The CDR3 protein is CASSPPTDTQYF. DNA of the CDR3: TGTGCCAGCAGCCCCCCGACAGATACGCAGTATTTT.

This chain connects TRBV4-3 to TRBJ1-6; weak D call: TRBD1 (6 bases). The germline V gene encodes CDR1 LGHNA and CDR2 YSLEER. The V end was cut by 6 bases, the J end by 8 bases, with 17 bases between. This CDR3 has 15 amino acids. In DNA, the CDR3 is TGCGCCAGCAGGCGAACGGCAGGGGCTGATTCACCCCTCCACTTT. Encoded protein: CASRRTAGADSPLHF.

This chain links TRBV27 with TRBJ2-1, with unresolved D. Germline CDR1 reads MNHEY; CDR2 reads SMNVEV (reference sequence). The V end lost 3 bases, the J end lost 6 bases, and 9 bases lay between the germline ends. The CDR3 extends over 13 amino acids. As DNA, the CDR3 is TGTGCCAGCAGTTTTAAGGTCGGCAATGAGCAGTTCTTC. Translating it yields CASSFKVGNEQFF.

The chain joins TRBV27 to TRBJ2-7; D call uncertain. With 5 bases removed from V and 2 bases from J, the gap between germline ends came to 22 bases. The CDR3 extends over 17 amino acids. CDR1 is MNHEY and CDR2 is SMNVEV in the germline V gene (reference sequence). DNA of the CDR3: TGTGCCAGCAGTCCCTCATCCGTCGACCACGATGCCTACGAGCAGTACTTC. As protein: CASSPSSVDHDAYEQYF.

CDR3 nucleotide sequence: TGCGCCAGCAGCGAGAGGACAGGGGCGAACACCGGGGAGCTGTTTTTT. It specifies CASSERTGANTGELFF. V and J are TRBV5-1 and TRBJ2-2; the match to TRBD1 covers 9 bases. This CDR3 has 16 residues. J gave up 0 bases and V 4 bases, and 4 bases lay outside the gene matches. CDR1 and CDR2 from the germline V gene are SGHRS and YFSETQ.

The chain carries TRBV4-2 and TRBJ2-1, with D perhaps TRBD2 (6 bases). Trimming removed 1 base at V and 7 bases at J, with 14 bases between. The CDR3 length is 15 residues. CDR1 is LGHNA and CDR2 is YNFKEQ in the germline V gene. The CDR3 sequence is CASSQAGDVWNEQFF. The CDR3 DNA follows: TGTGCCAGCAGCCAAGCGGGGGACGTTTGGAATGAGCAGTTCTTC.

The rearrangement links TRBV19 to TRBJ2-2; 8 bases match TRBD1. V lost 10 bases and J lost 3; bases outside the gene matches: 13. Germline CDR1 LNHDA, CDR2 SQIVND (reference sequence). The CDR3 covers 16 residues. Here the CDR3 DNA reads TGTGCCACCCGCTCCCTCAGGGGGCAGGACACCGGGGAGCTGTTTTTT. Translating it yields CATRSLRGQDTGELFF.

The chain is built from TRBV7-2 and TRBJ2-2; D might be TRBD1 (6 bases). Germline CDR1 and CDR2: SGHTA and FQGNSA. The germline V and J ends were trimmed by 0 bases and 4 bases, with 15 bases remaining between them. The CDR3 has 17 amino acids. The CDR3 DNA follows: TGTGCCAGCAGCTTAGCGCCGCAGCCAGGGGTCACCGGGGAGCTGTTTTTT. It is translated as CASSLAPQPGVTGELFF.

The chain links TRBV28 to TRBJ1-1; unclear D gene. The CDR3 length is 12 residues. Germline CDR1 reads MDHEN; CDR2 reads SYDVKM. V lost 5 bases to trimming and J lost 0 bases, with 4 bases between them. The CDR3 coding sequence is TGTGCCAGCAGTAGGTTGAACACTGAAGCTTTCTTT. Translated, it gives CASSRLNTEAFF.

The rearrangement links TRBV7-3 to TRBJ1-4, with TRBD1 identical over 7 bases. The CDR3 runs 19 residues. V was clipped by 4 bases and J by 0 bases; unmatched bases: 14. The V gene's germline CDR1 is SGHTA and CDR2 FQGTGA. The DNA of the CDR3 is TGTGCCAGCAGCTCCTCGGACAGGCTCCCCACAGCAACTAATGAAAAACTGTTTTTT. This codes for CASSSSDRLPTATNEKLFF.

The chain carries TRBV27 and TRBJ2-7, with D tentatively TRBD1 (5 bases). V was trimmed by 4 bases and J by 8 bases, leaving 9 bases between them. Germline V gene sequence: CDR1 MNHEY, CDR2 SMNVEV (reference sequence). The CDR3 extends over 11 amino acids. CDR3 sequence (DNA): TGTGCCAGCAGTTCAGGACACAAGCAGTACTTC. Translating gives CASSSGHKQYF.